This T cell receptor beta chain came from a study of beta chain features in type 1 diabetes. Study-wide background: What patients shared with healthy donors was a similar profile of age, gender and cell yields.

General study points: VDJ junctions from patients with type 1 diabetes contained fewer insertions and more deletions.

TCRB transcripts that were expressed got sequenced, as all of the isolated RNA had been reverse transcribed. Naive, central memory and regulatory T cell samples yielded some 3.9 million reads on average. Assay used: immunoSEQ multiplex PCR; TCRdb lists only in-frame clones, some missing. The table shows fewer than 200,000 clones, with 10% to 15% occurring only once. This clone was found a few times. Its antigen remains unidentified. The germline V gene encodes CDR1 LNHDA and CDR2 SQIVND (reference sequence). This CDR3 has 16 residues. V lost 6 bases to trimming and J lost 0 bases; unmatched junction nucleotides: 8.

This receptor was taken from a woman between 18 and 29 years old in good health. Sequencing was done on a sample of central memory CD4+ T cells from blood. This chain uses TRBV19 with TRBJ2-1; 7 bases are a match to TRBD2. CDR3 protein: CASSPTSEPSYNEQFF. CDR3 in DNA: TGTGCCAGTAGCCCTACTAGCGAGCCCTCCTACAATGAGCAGTTCTTC.